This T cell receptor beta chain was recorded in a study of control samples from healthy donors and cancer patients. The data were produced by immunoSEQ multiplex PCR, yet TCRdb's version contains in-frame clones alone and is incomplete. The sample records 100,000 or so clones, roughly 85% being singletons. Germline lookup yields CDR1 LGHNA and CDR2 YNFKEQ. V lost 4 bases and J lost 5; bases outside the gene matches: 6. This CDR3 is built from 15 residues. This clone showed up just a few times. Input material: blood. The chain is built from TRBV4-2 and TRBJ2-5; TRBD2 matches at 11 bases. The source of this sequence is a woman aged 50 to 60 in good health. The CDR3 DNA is TGTGCCAGCAGCCCCAGACTAGCGGGGCGGGAGACCCAGTACTTC. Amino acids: CASSPRLAGRETQYF.